This T cell receptor beta chain is from a study of T cells after yellow fever vaccination. From germline, CDR1 is LGHDT and CDR2 YNNKEL (reference sequence). With V trimmed by 10 bases and J by 4 bases, 19 bases remained unmatched. The CDR3 has 18 residues. Each CDR3 protein is one row after TCRdb ran MiXCR on the 5' RACE reads. The sample comprises around 250,000 distinct CDR3 sequences, roughly 7.2% of which are singletons, and over 0.65% rests with the top ten. A note on this clonotype: Its specificity is unknown.

Findings and limits, study-wide: A limited proportion of clonotypes was detected within both the CD4 and CD8 compartments. High-abundance clonotypes from the bulk population could contaminate FACS-sorted repertoires. Clones that expanded after primary vaccination mostly reappeared after the booster (96% CD4, approximately 89% CD8).

This clonotype originated in a young man who received the YFV17D yellow fever vaccine. The sequencing here drew on CD4+ T cells sorted from PBMCs, taken 15 days after the yellow fever booster vaccination. The chain links TRBV3-1 to TRBJ2-1; 10 bases fit TRBD2. CDR3 nucleotides: TGTGCCACCTGCCAAGATCCAGTCACTAGCGGGGATTACAATGAGCAGTTCTTC. Its translation is CATCQDPVTSGDYNEQFF.